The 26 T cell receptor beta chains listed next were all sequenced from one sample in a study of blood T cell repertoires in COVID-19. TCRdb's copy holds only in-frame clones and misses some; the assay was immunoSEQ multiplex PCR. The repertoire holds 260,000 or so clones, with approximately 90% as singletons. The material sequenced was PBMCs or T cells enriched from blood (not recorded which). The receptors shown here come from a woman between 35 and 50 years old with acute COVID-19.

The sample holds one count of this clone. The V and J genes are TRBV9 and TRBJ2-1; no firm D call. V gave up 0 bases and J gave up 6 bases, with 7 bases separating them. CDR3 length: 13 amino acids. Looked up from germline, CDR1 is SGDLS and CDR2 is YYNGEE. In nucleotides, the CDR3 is TGTGCCAGCAGCGTAGGTAGTCTCAATGAGCAGTTCTTC. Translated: CASSVGSLNEQFF.

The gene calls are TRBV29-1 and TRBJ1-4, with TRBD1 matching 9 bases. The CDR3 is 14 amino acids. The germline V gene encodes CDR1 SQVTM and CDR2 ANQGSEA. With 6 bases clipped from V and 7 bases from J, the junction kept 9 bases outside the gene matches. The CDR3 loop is CSVRPGTGSEKLFF. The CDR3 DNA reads TGCAGCGTCCGTCCCGGGACAGGGAGTGAAAAACTGTTTTTT. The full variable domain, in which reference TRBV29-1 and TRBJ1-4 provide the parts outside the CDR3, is SAVISQKPSRDICQRGTSLTIQCQVDSQVTMMFWYRQQPGQSLTLIATANQGSEATYESGFVIDKFPISRPNLTFSTLTVSNMSPEDSSIYLCSVRPGTGSEKLFFGSGTQLSVL.

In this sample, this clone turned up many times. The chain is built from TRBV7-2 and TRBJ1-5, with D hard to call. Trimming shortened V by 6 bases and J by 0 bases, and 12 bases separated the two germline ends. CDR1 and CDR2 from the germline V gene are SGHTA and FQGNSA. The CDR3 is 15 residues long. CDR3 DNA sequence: TGTGCCAGCAGGCGGGAAGGAACTAGCAATCAGCCCCAGCATTTT. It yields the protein CASRREGTSNQPQHF.

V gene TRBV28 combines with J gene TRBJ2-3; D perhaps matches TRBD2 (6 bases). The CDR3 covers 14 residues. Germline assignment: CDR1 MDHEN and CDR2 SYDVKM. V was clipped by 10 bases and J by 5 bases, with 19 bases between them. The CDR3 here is CATIRTPEGDTQYF. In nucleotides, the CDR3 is TGTGCCACCATTCGGACACCGGAGGGAGATACGCAGTATTTT. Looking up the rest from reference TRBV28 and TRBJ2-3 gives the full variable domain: DVKVTQSSRYLVKRTGEKVFLECVQDMDHENMFWYRQDPGLGLRLIYFSYDVKMKEKGDIPEGYSVSREKKERFSLILESASTNQTSMYLCATIRTPEGDTQYFGPGTRLTVL.

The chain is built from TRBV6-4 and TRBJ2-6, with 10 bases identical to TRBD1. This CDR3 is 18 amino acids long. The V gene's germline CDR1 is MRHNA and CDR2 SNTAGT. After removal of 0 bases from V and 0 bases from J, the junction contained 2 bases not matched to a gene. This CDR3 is CASSDSGTGVSGANVLTF. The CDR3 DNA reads TGTGCCAGCAGTGACTCTGGGACAGGGGTCTCTGGGGCCAACGTCCTGACTTTC.

CDR3: CASSPGYGYTF. The CDR3 region has the DNA TGTGCCAGTAGTCCAGGGTATGGCTACACCTTC. The V gene is TRBV19, the J gene TRBJ1-2; the D gene is possibly TRBD1 (5 bases). V lost 5 bases to trimming and J lost 5 bases, with 6 bases between them. The CDR3 runs to 11 residues. The germline V gene encodes CDR1 LNHDA and CDR2 SQIVND (reference sequence).

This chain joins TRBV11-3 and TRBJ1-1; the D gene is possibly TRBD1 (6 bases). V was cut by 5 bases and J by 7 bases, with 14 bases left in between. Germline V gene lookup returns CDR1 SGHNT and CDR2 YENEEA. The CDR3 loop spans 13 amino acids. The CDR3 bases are TGTGCCAGCAGCCCCAGGACAGATGGTGAAGCTTTCTTT. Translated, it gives CASSPRTDGEAFF.

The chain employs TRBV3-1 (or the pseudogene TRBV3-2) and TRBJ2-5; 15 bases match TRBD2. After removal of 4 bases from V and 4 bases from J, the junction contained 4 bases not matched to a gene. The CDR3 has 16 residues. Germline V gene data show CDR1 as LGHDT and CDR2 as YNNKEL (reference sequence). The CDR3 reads CASSPPGLAGGETQYF. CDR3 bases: TGTGCCAGCAGCCCGCCGGGACTAGCGGGAGGAGAGACCCAGTACTTC.

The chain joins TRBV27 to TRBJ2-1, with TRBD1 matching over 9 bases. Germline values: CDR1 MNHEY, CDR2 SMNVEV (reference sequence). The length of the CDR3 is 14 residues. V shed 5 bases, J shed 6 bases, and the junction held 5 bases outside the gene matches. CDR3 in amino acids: CASSLRDRANEQFF. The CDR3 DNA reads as TGTGCCAGCAGTCTCCGGGACAGGGCCAATGAGCAGTTCTTC.

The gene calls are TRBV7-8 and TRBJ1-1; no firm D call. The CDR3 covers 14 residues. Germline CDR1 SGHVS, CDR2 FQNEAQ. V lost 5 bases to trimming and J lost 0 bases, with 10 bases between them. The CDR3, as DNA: TGTGCCAGCAGCCGAGGAGGGATGAACACTGAAGCTTTCTTT. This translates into CASSRGGMNTEAFF.

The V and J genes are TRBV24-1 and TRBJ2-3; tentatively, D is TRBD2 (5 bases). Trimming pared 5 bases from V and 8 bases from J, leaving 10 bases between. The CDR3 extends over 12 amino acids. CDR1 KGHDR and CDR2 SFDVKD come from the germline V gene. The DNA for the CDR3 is TGTGCCACCAGTGCGGTTGGAGGTACGCAGTATTTT. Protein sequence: CATSAVGGTQYF.

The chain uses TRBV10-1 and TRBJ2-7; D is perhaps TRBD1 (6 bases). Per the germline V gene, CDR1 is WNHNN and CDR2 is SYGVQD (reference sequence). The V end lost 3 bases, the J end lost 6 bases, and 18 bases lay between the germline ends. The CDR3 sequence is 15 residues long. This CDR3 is CASSESREQGVEQYF. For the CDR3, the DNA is TGCGCCAGCAGTGAAAGTAGGGAACAGGGAGTCGAGCAGTACTTC.

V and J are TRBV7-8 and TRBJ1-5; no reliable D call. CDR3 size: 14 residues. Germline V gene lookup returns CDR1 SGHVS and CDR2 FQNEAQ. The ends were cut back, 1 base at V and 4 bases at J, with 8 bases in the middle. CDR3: CASSLVRGNQPQHF. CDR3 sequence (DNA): TGTGCCAGCAGCTTAGTCCGGGGAAATCAGCCCCAGCATTTT.

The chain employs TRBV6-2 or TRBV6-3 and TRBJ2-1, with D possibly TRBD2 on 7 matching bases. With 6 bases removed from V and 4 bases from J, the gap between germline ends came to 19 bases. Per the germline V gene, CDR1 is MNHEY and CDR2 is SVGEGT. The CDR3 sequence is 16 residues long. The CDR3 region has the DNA TGTGCCAGCAGCCCAAGGGGGGGCGGGAAGTACAATGAGCAGTTCTTC. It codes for CASSPRGGGKYNEQFF.

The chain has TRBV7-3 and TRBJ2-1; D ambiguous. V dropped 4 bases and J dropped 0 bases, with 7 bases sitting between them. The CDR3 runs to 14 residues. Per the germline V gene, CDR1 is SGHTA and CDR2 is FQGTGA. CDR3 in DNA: TGTGCCAGCAGCTCCTCGAGCTCCTACAATGAGCAGTTCTTC. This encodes CASSSSSSYNEQFF.

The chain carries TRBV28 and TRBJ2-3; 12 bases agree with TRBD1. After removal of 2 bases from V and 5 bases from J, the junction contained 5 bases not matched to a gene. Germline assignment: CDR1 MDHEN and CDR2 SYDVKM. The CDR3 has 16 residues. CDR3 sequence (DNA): TGTGCCAGCAGTTTACGGGGGACAGGGGGCAGAGATACGCAGTATTTT. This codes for CASSLRGTGGRDTQYF.

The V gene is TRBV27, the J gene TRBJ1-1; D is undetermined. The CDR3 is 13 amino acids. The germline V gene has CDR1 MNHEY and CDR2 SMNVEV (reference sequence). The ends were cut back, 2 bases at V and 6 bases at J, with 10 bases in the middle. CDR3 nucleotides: TGTGCCAGCAGTTTAGGGCAGATTTCTGAAGCTTTCTTT. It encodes CASSLGQISEAFF.

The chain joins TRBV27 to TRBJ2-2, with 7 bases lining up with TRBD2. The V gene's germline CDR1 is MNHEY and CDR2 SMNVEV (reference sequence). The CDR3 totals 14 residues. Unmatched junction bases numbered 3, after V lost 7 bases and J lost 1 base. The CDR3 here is CASKGLQNTGELFF. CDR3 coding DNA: TGTGCCAGCAAGGGACTACAGAACACCGGGGAGCTGTTTTTT.

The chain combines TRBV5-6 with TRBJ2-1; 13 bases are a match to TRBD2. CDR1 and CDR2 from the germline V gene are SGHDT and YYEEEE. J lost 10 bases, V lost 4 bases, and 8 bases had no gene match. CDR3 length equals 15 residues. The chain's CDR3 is CASSTGGLAGVEQFF. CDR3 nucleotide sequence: TGTGCCAGCAGCACGGGTGGACTAGCGGGAGTCGAGCAGTTCTTC.

In nucleotides, the CDR3 is TGTGCCAGTAGTTACAGGGGCGTGAGCACAGATACGCAGTATTTT. Its translation: CASSYRGVSTDTQYF. This sequence joins TRBV19 and TRBJ2-3; 7 bases are a match to TRBD1. Trimming removed 5 bases from V and 0 bases from J; junction bases left unmatched: 5. Germline V lookup: CDR1 LNHDA, CDR2 SQIVND (reference sequence). This CDR3 contains 15 residues.

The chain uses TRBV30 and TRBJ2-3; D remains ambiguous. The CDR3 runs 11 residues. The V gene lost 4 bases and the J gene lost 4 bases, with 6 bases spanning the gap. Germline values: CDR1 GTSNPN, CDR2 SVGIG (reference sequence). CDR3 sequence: CAWTTADTQYF. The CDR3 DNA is TGTGCCTGGACAACGGCAGATACGCAGTATTTT.

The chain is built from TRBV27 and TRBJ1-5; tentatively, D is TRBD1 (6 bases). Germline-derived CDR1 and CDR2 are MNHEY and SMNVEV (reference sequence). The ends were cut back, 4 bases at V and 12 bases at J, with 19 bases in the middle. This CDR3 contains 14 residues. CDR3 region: CASSSQGPSGSQHF. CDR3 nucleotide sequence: TGTGCCAGCAGTTCGCAGGGGCCATCAGGGAGCCAGCATTTT.

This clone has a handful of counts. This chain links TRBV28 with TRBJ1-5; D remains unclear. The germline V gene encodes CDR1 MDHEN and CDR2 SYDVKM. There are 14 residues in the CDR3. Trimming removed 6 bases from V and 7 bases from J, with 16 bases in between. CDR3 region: CASREGNTEQPQHF. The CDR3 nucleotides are TGTGCCAGCAGGGAAGGTAATACAGAACAGCCCCAGCATTTT.

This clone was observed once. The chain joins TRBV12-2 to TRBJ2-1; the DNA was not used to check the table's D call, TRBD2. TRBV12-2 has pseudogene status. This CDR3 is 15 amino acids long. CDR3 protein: CASRTSGSNYNEQFF. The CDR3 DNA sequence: TGTGCAAGTCGCACTAGCGGGAGTAACTACAATGAGCAGTTCTTC.

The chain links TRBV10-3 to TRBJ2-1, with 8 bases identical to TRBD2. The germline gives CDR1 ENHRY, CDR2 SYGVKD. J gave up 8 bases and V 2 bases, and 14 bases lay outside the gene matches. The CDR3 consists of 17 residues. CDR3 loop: CAISEGQGGRSSHEQFF. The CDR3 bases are TGTGCCATCAGTGAGGGCCAGGGCGGGAGGTCCTCCCATGAGCAGTTCTTC.

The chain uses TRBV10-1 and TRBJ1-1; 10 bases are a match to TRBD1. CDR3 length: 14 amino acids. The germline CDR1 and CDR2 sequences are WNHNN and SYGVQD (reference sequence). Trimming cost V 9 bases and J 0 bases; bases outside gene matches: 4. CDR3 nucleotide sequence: TGCGCCAGAGGACAGGGGGGAATGAACACTGAAGCTTTCTTT. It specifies CARGQGGMNTEAFF.